This T cell receptor beta chain was recorded in a study of blood T cell repertoires in COVID-19. Trimming stripped 11 bases from V and 3 bases from J, with 13 bases between. Germline-derived CDR1 and CDR2 are MNHEY and SVGAGI. This CDR3 is 12 amino acids long. Here immunoSEQ multiplex PCR was the method, and the copy in TCRdb shows in-frame clones only, minus some. The repertoire holds 100,000 to 150,000 clones, with approximately 88% as singletons. The rearrangement uses TRBV6-5 and TRBJ1-2, with D perhaps matching TRBD1 (6 bases). What was sequenced was peripheral blood. The TCR sequence derives from a man aged 60 to 75 with acute or convalescent COVID-19. Here the CDR3 reads CACNRDDYGYTF. CDR3 coding DNA: TGTGCCTGCAACAGGGACGACTATGGCTACACCTTC.